This T cell receptor (beta chain) was sequenced in a study of OX40 agonist ivuxolimab in advanced cancers. Turning to the study itself: Patients were treated with intravenous ivuxolimab, dosed at 0.01 to 10 mg/kg and infused every 2 weeks. Three patients showed partial responses: one hepatocellular carcinoma and two cutaneous melanoma cases.

Sequencing was performed with immunoSEQ multiplex PCR; in TCRdb, only in-frame clones are kept and a portion is missing. The table has over 75,000 clones, more than 75% seen once. Systemic immunosuppression or autoimmune disease history was grounds to exclude patients. Here the sequenced sample was CD4+ or CD8+ T cells sorted from blood, taken in a trial of the OX40 agonist ivuxolimab. This clonotype was sampled from an adult with an advanced solid tumor such as melanoma, head and neck, liver or kidney cancer.

CDR3 residues: CATEGVSQYF. The CDR3 nucleotides are TGTGCCACCGAGGGGGTCTCGCAGTACTTC. This chain uses TRBV6-5 with TRBJ2-7, with D possibly matching TRBD1 (6 bases). This CDR3 region has 10 residues. V was cut by 10 bases and J by 9 bases, with 13 bases left in between. Germline CDR1 reads MNHEY; CDR2 reads SVGAGI.